Each of the 26 T cell receptor beta chains below was sequenced from the same sample in a study of STAT5B mutations in CD4+ large granular lymphocyte leukemia. Only in-frame clones appear in the TCRdb table, and some are missing; sequencing was by immunoSEQ multiplex PCR. Altogether approximately 30,000 clones are present, roughly 91% being singletons, with the ten largest covering about 0.42%. The sequenced sample consisted of CD4+ T cells from blood buffy coats. These receptors originate from a human donor in good health.

The V gene is TRBV5-4, the J gene TRBJ2-7; TRBD1 matches at 7 bases. With V trimmed by 0 bases and J by 4 bases, 7 bases remained unmatched. Germline loops: CDR1 SGHNT, CDR2 YYREEE (reference sequence). The CDR3 is 15 residues long. CDR3: CASSLAPGGGYEQYF. DNA for the CDR3: TGTGCCAGCAGCTTGGCACCAGGGGGTGGGTACGAGCAGTACTTC.

The chain links TRBV19 to TRBJ2-1, with D tentatively TRBD2 (7 bases). Germline-derived CDR1 and CDR2 are LNHDA and SQIVND (reference sequence). The CDR3 consists of 15 residues. V gave up 5 bases and J gave up 8 bases, with 19 bases separating them. The CDR3 here is CASSPQGGAGDEQFF. Written as DNA, the CDR3 is TGTGCCAGTAGTCCTCAAGGGGGGGCAGGGGATGAGCAGTTCTTC.

V and J are TRBV12-5 and TRBJ2-3; TRBD1 matches 7 bases. This CDR3 spans 17 amino acids. V dropped 5 bases and J dropped 0; count of bases not matched to a gene: 11. Germline CDR1 and CDR2: LGHNT and FRNRAP. The CDR3, as DNA: TGTGCTAGTGGTCGCCCGGACAGGCGACTTAGCACAGATACGCAGTATTTT. It yields the protein CASGRPDRRLSTDTQYF.

The genes are TRBV11-3 and TRBJ2-1; D is undetermined. This CDR3 comprises 15 residues. CDR1 is SGHNT and CDR2 is YENEEA in the germline V gene. The V gene lost 2 bases and the J gene lost 5 bases, with 13 bases spanning the gap. The CDR3 here is CASSLYGDSNNEQFF. CDR3 nucleotide sequence: TGTGCCAGCAGCTTATATGGGGATTCAAACAATGAGCAGTTCTTC.

This chain links TRBV29-1 with TRBJ2-5; D is undetermined. Per germline, CDR1 SQVTM and CDR2 ANQGSEA. Trimming cost V 4 bases and J 4 bases, with 7 bases left between them. The CDR3 contains 11 residues. The CDR3 reads CSVGLRETQYF. CDR3 in DNA: TGCAGCGTTGGGCTTCGAGAGACCCAGTACTTC.

This clone has only a few counts. The J gene is TRBJ2-7, the V gene TRBV2; no definite D call. The germline V and J ends were trimmed by 3 bases and 0 bases, with 12 bases remaining between them. CDR1 and CDR2 from the germline V gene are SNHLY and FYNNEI. There are 15 residues in the CDR3. The CDR3 here is CASSDEQLSSYEQYF. The CDR3 nucleotides read TGTGCCAGCAGTGATGAGCAACTGAGCTCCTACGAGCAGTACTTC.

The chain has TRBV2 and TRBJ1-1, with 9 bases that match TRBD1. Germline CDR1 SNHLY, CDR2 FYNNEI. The junction had 13 bases not matched to a gene; V was cut back by 2 bases and J by 3 bases. The CDR3 sequence is 18 residues long. The CDR3 is CASSENQGQGIRYTEAFF. CDR3 sequence (DNA): TGTGCCAGCAGTGAAAATCAGGGACAGGGTATTAGGTACACTGAAGCTTTCTTT.

The chain combines TRBV11-2 with TRBJ2-5, with D possibly being TRBD1 (5 bases). With the DNA end fitting TRBJ2-7 better, the J assignment may be wrong. CDR1 is SGHAT, CDR2 FQNNGV, per germline. This CDR3 is built from 11 residues. This CDR3 reads CASGAAYEQYF. The CDR3, as DNA: TGTGCCAGCGGGGCGGCCTACGAGCAGTACTTC.

The CDR3 is CASKEGLPGANVLTF. The CDR3 bases are TGTGCCAGCAAGGAGGGGCTCCCTGGGGCCAACGTCCTGACTTTC. The chain combines TRBV6-5 with TRBJ2-6, with D maybe TRBD2 (6 bases). CDR3 length: 15 amino acids. In germline, CDR1 is MNHEY, CDR2 SVGAGI. The ends were cut back, 7 bases at V and 2 bases at J, with 12 bases in the middle.

The genes are TRBV15 and TRBJ2-7; TRBD1 matches at 9 bases. The CDR3 is 15 amino acids. Germline CDR1 and CDR2: LNHNV and YYDKDF (reference sequence). The V and J ends lost 5 bases and 9 bases, in that order; junction bases with no gene match: 14. This chain's CDR3 is CATSDRTGDRLGQYF. For the CDR3, the DNA is TGTGCCACCAGCGACAGGACAGGGGACAGGCTAGGGCAGTACTTC.

This clone was detected once. The chain combines TRBV12-5 with TRBJ2-7, with TRBD2 identical over 8 bases. Germline trimming cut 5 bases from V and 6 bases from J; bases unmatched to any gene: 6. CDR1 and CDR2 from the germline V gene are LGHNT and FRNRAP. This CDR3 contains 13 residues. The CDR3 coding sequence is TGTGCTAGTGGTCCCGGGACTAGTAGCGAGCAGTACTTC. Residues: CASGPGTSSEQYF.

This rearrangement joins TRBV29-1 to TRBJ2-7; D unresolved. Germline CDR1 and CDR2: SQVTM and ANQGSEA. The CDR3 is 13 amino acids. Trimming pared 0 bases from V and 0 bases from J, leaving 6 bases between. The CDR3 nucleotides are TGCAGCGTTGAAGACCCCTACTCCTACGAGCAGTACTTC. It translates to CSVEDPYSYEQYF.

The chain is built from TRBV19 and TRBJ1-1, with TRBD1 matching over 9 bases. Germline V CDR1 and CDR2: LNHDA, SQIVND (reference sequence). V lost 9 bases to trimming and J lost 3 bases; unmatched junction nucleotides: 5. The CDR3 length is 13 residues. CDR3: CARKDRGDTEAFF. The CDR3 nucleotides are TGTGCCAGGAAAGACAGGGGGGACACTGAAGCTTTCTTT.

V and J are TRBV5-1 and TRBJ1-2; 11 positions match TRBD1. The V segment lost 4 bases and the J segment 4 bases; nucleotides outside the gene matches: 9. Per germline, CDR1 SGHRS and CDR2 YFSETQ. This CDR3 contains 16 residues. The CDR3 nucleotides read TGCGCCAGCAGCGGAGGCGGGACAGGGGGATTCTATGGCTACACCTTC. It yields the protein CASSGGGTGGFYGYTF.

The chain combines TRBV7-9 with TRBJ2-1; D is perhaps TRBD1 (6 bases). The V gene lost 2 bases and the J gene lost 10 bases, with 15 bases spanning the gap. The CDR3 contains 14 residues. Per germline, CDR1 SEHNR and CDR2 FQNEAQ (reference sequence). CDR3 nucleotides: TGTGCCAGCAGCTTACAGGGGACAACTCAAGAGCAGTTCTTC. It translates to CASSLQGTTQEQFF.

This clone has just one count. This chain links TRBV5-1 with TRBJ2-7, with TRBD1 matching over 9 bases. J was trimmed by 5 bases and V by 4 bases; bases with no gene match: 10. Germline CDR1 reads SGHRS; CDR2 reads YFSETQ. This CDR3 spans 15 amino acids. In DNA, the CDR3 is TGCGCCAGCAGCCCCTCCGAGGGACAGGGACACGAGCAGTACTTC. It codes for CASSPSEGQGHEQYF.

J is TRBJ2-3 and V is TRBV7-2; unclear D gene. CDR3 length: 12 residues. V dropped 2 bases and J dropped 3 bases, with 3 bases sitting between them. Germline assignment: CDR1 SGHTA and CDR2 FQGNSA. CDR3 protein: CASSLSTDTQYF. The CDR3 nucleotides read TGTGCCAGCAGCTTAAGTACAGATACGCAGTATTTT.

V and J are TRBV18 and TRBJ1-1; 7 nucleotides line up with TRBD1. The CDR3 consists of 17 residues. The J segment lost 8 bases and the V segment lost 5 bases, leaving 20 bases of the junction unmatched. Germline CDR1 and CDR2: KGHSH and LQKENI. In nucleotides, the CDR3 is TGTGCCAGCTCAGCACAGGGGATATCTCATATCATGCAGGAAGCTTTCTTT. Protein: CASSAQGISHIMQEAFF.

The CDR3 region has the DNA TGTGCCAGTAGTAGGCAGACAGGGGGCCTGAACACTGAAGCTTTCTTT. Its protein product is CASSRQTGGLNTEAFF. The rearrangement links TRBV19 to TRBJ1-1, with 10 bases aligning to TRBD1. Looked up from germline, CDR1 is LNHDA and CDR2 is SQIVND (reference sequence). The CDR3 contains 16 residues. Trimming removed 4 bases from V and 0 bases from J; junction bases left unmatched: 5.

In the case of this clone: An end of the junction differs from the germline gene, which may be a read error. The chain carries TRBV29-1 and TRBJ2-7; D is perhaps TRBD1 or TRBD2 (5 bases each). The V gene's germline CDR1 is SQVTM and CDR2 ANQGSEA. The CDR3 runs to 14 residues. This CDR3 reads CSVWSREKGTEQHF. The CDR3 DNA reads as TGCAGCGTATGGTCCAGGGAAAAGGGGACCGAGCAGCACTTC.

The J gene is TRBJ2-4, the V gene TRBV10-2; 14 nucleotides match TRBD2. Germline trimming cut 6 bases from V and 5 bases from J; bases unmatched to any gene: 0. The CDR3 loop spans 14 amino acids. Germline loops: CDR1 WSHSY, CDR2 SAAADI. In nucleotides, the CDR3 is TGCGCCAGCAGGGGACTAGCGGGGGAAAACATTCAGTACTTC. The encoded protein is CASRGLAGENIQYF.

This clone was detected once. The V gene is TRBV7-2, the J gene TRBJ2-1; D is undetermined. With 5 bases removed from V and 7 bases from J, the gap between germline ends came to 9 bases. The CDR3 consists of 12 residues. Germline CDR1 and CDR2: SGHTA and FQGNSA. CDR3 region: CASSRYTNEQFF. The CDR3 nucleotides are TGTGCCAGCAGCCGCTACACGAATGAGCAGTTCTTC.

The rearrangement links TRBV28 to TRBJ1-2; the D gene is possibly TRBD1 (5 bases). CDR3 size: 14 residues. Germline-derived CDR1 and CDR2 are MDHEN and SYDVKM. The V and J ends lost 6 bases and 4 bases respectively, with 15 bases between them. CDR3 coding DNA: TGTGCCAGCAGACCGGGGGGACGTCTCTATGGCTACACCTTC. This codes for CASRPGGRLYGYTF.

The chain combines TRBV28 with TRBJ2-7, with 11 bases fitting TRBD2. This CDR3 has 15 residues. Trimming at V came to 2 bases and at J to 2 bases, leaving 2 bases not matched to a gene. CDR1 MDHEN and CDR2 SYDVKM come from the germline V gene. This CDR3 reads CASSLETSGTYEQYF. The CDR3 DNA sequence: TGTGCCAGCAGTTTAGAGACTAGCGGGACCTACGAGCAGTACTTC.

The V and J genes are TRBV5-4 and TRBJ2-7; the match to TRBD2 covers 11 bases. The CDR3 spans 16 residues. The trim removed 3 bases at V and 0 bases at J, leaving 5 bases unmatched. Per the germline V gene, CDR1 is SGHNT and CDR2 is YYREEE (reference sequence). Here the CDR3 reads CASSSGTSGSSYEQYF. For the CDR3, the DNA is TGTGCCAGCAGCTCGGGGACTAGCGGTAGCTCCTACGAGCAGTACTTC.

In this sample, this clone turned up a few times. The chain employs TRBV27 and TRBJ1-5; D uncertain. V was cut by 6 bases and J by 10 bases, with 13 bases left in between. CDR3 length: 12 amino acids. From germline, CDR1 is MNHEY and CDR2 SMNVEV (reference sequence). CDR3 nucleotides: TGTGCCAGCAGCCTAGGGTCGGGTCCCCAGCATTTT. Protein: CASSLGSGPQHF.